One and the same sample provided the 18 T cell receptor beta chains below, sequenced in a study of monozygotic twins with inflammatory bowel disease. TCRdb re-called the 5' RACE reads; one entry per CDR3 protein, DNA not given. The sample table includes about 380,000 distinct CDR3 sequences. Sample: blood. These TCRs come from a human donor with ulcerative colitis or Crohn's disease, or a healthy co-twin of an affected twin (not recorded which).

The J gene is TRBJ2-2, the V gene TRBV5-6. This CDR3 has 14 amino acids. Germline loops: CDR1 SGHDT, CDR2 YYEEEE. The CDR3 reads CASSARQITGELFF. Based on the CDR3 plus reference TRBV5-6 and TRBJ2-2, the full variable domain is DAGVTQSPTHLIKTRGQQVTLRCSPKSGHDTVSWYQQALGQGPQFIFQYYEEEERQRGNFPDRFSGHQFPNYSSELNVNALLLGDSALYLCASSARQITGELFFGEGSRLTVL.

The CDR3 loop is CASSPYRQGPGELFF. V usage is TRBV12-3 or TRBV12-4 and J usage is TRBJ2-2; TCRdb's D call of TRBD1 is untestable without DNA. The CDR3 runs 15 residues.

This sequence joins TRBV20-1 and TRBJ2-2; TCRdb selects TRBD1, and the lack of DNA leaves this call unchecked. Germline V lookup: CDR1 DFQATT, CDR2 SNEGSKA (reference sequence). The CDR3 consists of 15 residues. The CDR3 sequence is CSASVGAVNTGELFF.

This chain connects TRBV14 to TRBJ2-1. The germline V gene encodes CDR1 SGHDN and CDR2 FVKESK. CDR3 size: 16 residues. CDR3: CASSQFKLSSYNEQFF.

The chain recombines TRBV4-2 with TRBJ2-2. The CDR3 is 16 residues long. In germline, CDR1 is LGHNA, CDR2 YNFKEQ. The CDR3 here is CASSQDLGTGTGELFF.

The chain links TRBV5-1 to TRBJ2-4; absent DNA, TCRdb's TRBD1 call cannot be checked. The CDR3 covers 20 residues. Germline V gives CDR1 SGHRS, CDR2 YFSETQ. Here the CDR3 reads CASSLGTGGGFLTAKNIQYF.

CDR3 loop: CSAGTSGGPTPYEQYF. The chain is built from TRBV20-1 and TRBJ2-7; TCRdb selects TRBD2, and the lack of DNA leaves this call unchecked. This CDR3 contains 16 residues. Germline CDR1 is DFQATT and CDR2 is SNEGSKA (reference sequence).

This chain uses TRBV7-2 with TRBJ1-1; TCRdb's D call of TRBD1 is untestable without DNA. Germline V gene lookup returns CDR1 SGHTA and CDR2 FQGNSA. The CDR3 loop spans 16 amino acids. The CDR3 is CASSPRGWAGRTEAFF.

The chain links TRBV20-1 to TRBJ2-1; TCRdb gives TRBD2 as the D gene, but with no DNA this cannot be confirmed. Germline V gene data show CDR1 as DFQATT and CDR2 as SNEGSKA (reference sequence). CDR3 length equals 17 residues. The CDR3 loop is CSARDASGGYGSDEQFF.

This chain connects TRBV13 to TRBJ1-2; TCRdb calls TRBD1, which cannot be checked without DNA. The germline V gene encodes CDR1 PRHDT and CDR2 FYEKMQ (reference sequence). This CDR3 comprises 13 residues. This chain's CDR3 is CASSATTGYGYTF.

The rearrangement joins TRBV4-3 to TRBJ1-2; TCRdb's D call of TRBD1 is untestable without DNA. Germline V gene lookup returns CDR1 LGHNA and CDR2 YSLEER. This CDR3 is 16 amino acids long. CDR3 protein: CASSQDRDFANYGYTF.

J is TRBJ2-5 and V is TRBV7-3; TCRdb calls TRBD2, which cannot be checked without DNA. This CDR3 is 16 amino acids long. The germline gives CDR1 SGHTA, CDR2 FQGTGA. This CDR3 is CASSLGSGGTQKTQYF.

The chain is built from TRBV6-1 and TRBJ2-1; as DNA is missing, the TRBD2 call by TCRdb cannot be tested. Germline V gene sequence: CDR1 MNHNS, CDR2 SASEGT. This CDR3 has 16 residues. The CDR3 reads CASSLHLAGVYNEQFF.

The CDR3 reads CASSLQGTDTQYF. This chain links TRBV5-1 with TRBJ2-3; there is no DNA to check the TCRdb D call of TRBD1. This CDR3 spans 13 amino acids. Germline assignment: CDR1 SGHRS and CDR2 YFSETQ.

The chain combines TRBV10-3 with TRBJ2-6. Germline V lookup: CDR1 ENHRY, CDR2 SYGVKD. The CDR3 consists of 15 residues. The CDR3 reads CAISEGQPGANVLTF.

The CDR3 protein is CASSNGSPNSPLHF. The rearrangement uses TRBV5-1 and TRBJ1-6; lacking DNA, the TRBD1 call made by TCRdb goes unchecked. CDR3 size: 14 residues. Germline loops: CDR1 SGHRS, CDR2 YFSETQ.

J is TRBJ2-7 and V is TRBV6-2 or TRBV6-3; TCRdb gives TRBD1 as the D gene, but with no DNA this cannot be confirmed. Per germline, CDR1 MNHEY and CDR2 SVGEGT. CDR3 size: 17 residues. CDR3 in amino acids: CASITGTGSFPSYEQYF.

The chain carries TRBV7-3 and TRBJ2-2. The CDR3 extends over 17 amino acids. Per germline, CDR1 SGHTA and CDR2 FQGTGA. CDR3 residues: CASNSVVGGGDTGELFF.